One T cell receptor (beta chain) is described in this entry. Its cognate antigen is unknown. This record comes from a study of cytomegalovirus exposure and HLA in healthy donors. Study background: According to later analysis, the same platform produced the 120 or so validation and 666 first-cohort repertoires. Notes on the study in general: In the 95 to 150 validation repertoires, a later analysis found that first-cohort TCR clusters tended to co-occur. There were a few CMV-associated chains whose specificity for CMV antigens was confirmed in vitro.

Per the germline V gene, CDR1 is LNHDA and CDR2 is SQIVND (reference sequence). CDR3 length: 13 residues. V lost 7 bases to trimming and J lost 0 bases, with 9 bases between them. The donors were part of the validation cohort, which consisted of roughly 110 subjects and was separate from the first cohort of 666 subjects. Repertoires were generated with immunoSEQ multiplex PCR, while TCRdb's copy carries only in-frame clones and drops some. The sample consists of 200,000 to 250,000 clones, 88% of them appearing once. The source material was PBMCs. This TCR was sampled from a woman younger than 35 in good health and CMV-seronegative. The chain employs TRBV19 and TRBJ1-1; D gene unclear. The CDR3 nucleotides read TGTGCCAGTACGCACAGCATGAACACTGAAGCTTTCTTT. Its protein is CASTHSMNTEAFF.